Reported below is one T cell receptor beta chain. No antigen is known for it. Gene and germline names: mouse. From the germline J gene comes the end of the CDR3, since the read stops 1 residue before it. At the DNA level, this CDR3 is encoded by other sequences in the same sample as well. The source of the sample is a study of tissue T cells after allogeneic stem cell transplantation. Study-level findings and limits: Which tissue TCRs were alloreactive or antigen-specific was not determined. Some clones might be persisting host cells. Across patients, clones rarely overlapped, yet motif clusters were shared tissue-specifically. TCR repertoires tracked anatomic similarity, regardless of disease or transplant status. In patients and mice, blood and spleen missed much of tissue repertoire.

The V end lost 0 bases, the J end lost 2 bases, and 7 bases lay between the germline ends. From germline, CDR1 is MSHET and CDR2 SYDVDS. The CDR3 spans 15 residues. Profiling relied on immunoSEQ multiplex PCR, and the TCRdb table lists in-frame clones only, not all of them. The sample includes approximately 50,000 clones, about three quarters seen only once; the top ten take approximately 0.55%. The rearrangement joins TRBV29 to TRBJ1-4; TRBD1 might be the D (6 bases). The specimen was sorted cells pooled from one or two spleens. The source of this sequence is a pool of C57BL/6 mice in good health. The CDR3 loop is CASSLSGASNERLFF. CDR3 DNA, as far as it was read: TGTGCTAGCAGTTTATCGGGGGCATCCAACGAAAGATTATTT.